This T cell receptor beta chain was found in a study of lymphopenia after photon versus proton radiotherapy. Only in-frame clones appear in the TCRdb table, and some are missing; sequencing was by immunoSEQ multiplex PCR. The sample yields around 64,000 clones, about nine tenths seen once. This clone occurred once. V was cut by 3 bases and J by 0 bases, with 11 bases left in between. The CDR3 has 15 amino acids. From germline, CDR1 is MNHEY and CDR2 SVGAGI. The sequence derives from a woman between 40 and 55 years old with cholangiocarcinoma. The input for sequencing was peripheral blood, taken from a patient treated with photon-based radiotherapy. This chain uses TRBV6-5 with TRBJ1-1, with no clear D. The CDR3 sequence is CASSYGNFMNTEAFF. CDR3 coding DNA: TGTGCCAGCAGTTATGGTAACTTTATGAACACTGAAGCTTTCTTT.